The 29 T cell receptor beta chains below all came from one sample that was sequenced in a study of cytomegalovirus exposure and HLA in healthy donors. Primers for the PCR totalled 60 Vbeta and 13 Jbeta. The repertoire was sequenced with immunoSEQ multiplex PCR; TCRdb's copy has only in-frame clones and lacks some. The data show around 88,000 clones, with around 74% seen just once and around 7.5% held by the top ten. Sample: PBMCs. The receptors were sampled from a man in his fifties or sixties in good health and CMV-seropositive.

The chain couples TRBV6-1 to TRBJ1-1; no definite D call. Trimming removed 7 bases from V and 4 bases from J, with 7 bases in between. CDR1 is MNHNS, CDR2 SASEGT, per germline. The CDR3 contains 11 residues. CDR3 sequence: CASKEGTEAFF. CDR3 coding DNA: TGTGCCAGCAAGGAGGGCACTGAAGCTTTCTTT.

This chain connects TRBV7-2 to TRBJ2-7, with D tentatively TRBD2 (5 bases). CDR3 length: 13 amino acids. Germline CDR1 and CDR2: SGHTA and FQGNSA. V dropped 5 bases and J dropped 3 bases, with 11 bases sitting between them. The CDR3 bases are TGTGCCAGCAGCCAGAGGGCGGGCTACGAGCAGTACTTC. Protein product: CASSQRAGYEQYF.

The chain has TRBV10-3 and TRBJ2-1; 16 bases match TRBD2. Germline CDR1 reads ENHRY; CDR2 reads SYGVKD. With 6 bases clipped from V and 4 bases from J, the junction kept 9 bases outside the gene matches. The CDR3 runs to 18 residues. This CDR3 is CAIRGGTSGGAQYNEQFF. The DNA for the CDR3 is TGTGCCATCAGGGGCGGGACTAGCGGGGGGGCCCAGTACAATGAGCAGTTCTTC.

This clone was recorded only once. This chain links TRBV19 with TRBJ1-1, with TRBD1 identical over 8 bases. The CDR3 has 14 amino acids. With 3 bases clipped from V and 3 bases from J, the junction kept 3 bases outside the gene matches. Germline V gene data show CDR1 as LNHDA and CDR2 as SQIVND (reference sequence). DNA of the CDR3: TGTGCCAGTAGTATGACAGGGGCGGACACTGAAGCTTTCTTT. It yields the protein CASSMTGADTEAFF. Looking up the rest from reference TRBV19 and TRBJ1-1 gives the full variable domain: DGGITQSPKYLFRKEGQNVTLSCEQNLNHDAMYWYRQDPGQGLRLIYYSQIVNDFQKGDIAEGYSVSREKKESFPLTVTSAQKNPTAFYLCASSMTGADTEAFFGQGTRLTVV.

The chain combines TRBV11-2 with TRBJ2-2; 7 nucleotides line up with TRBD2. From germline, CDR1 is SGHAT and CDR2 FQNNGV. The CDR3 contains 13 residues. Losses at the gene ends were 5 bases for V and 4 bases for J; bases not matched to a gene: 1. In DNA, the CDR3 is TGTGCCAGCAGCCGCGGGGGCACCGGGGAGCTGTTTTTT. Translated: CASSRGGTGELFF.

As DNA, the CDR3 is TGTGCCAGCCGAGAGTATAATTCACCCCTCCACTTT. Its translation: CASREYNSPLHF. The chain couples TRBV27 to TRBJ1-6; unclear D gene. The CDR3 runs 12 residues. Per the germline V gene, CDR1 is MNHEY and CDR2 is SMNVEV (reference sequence). V was cut by 8 bases and J by 4 bases, with 6 bases left in between.

The CDR3 DNA reads as TGTGCCAGCAGCGTTACTGCTCAAGAGACCCAGTACTTC. Residues: CASSVTAQETQYF. This rearrangement joins TRBV13 to TRBJ2-5, with D hard to call. Between the trimmed V and J ends, which lost 5 bases and 2 bases, there was a span of 9 bases. Germline V gene sequence: CDR1 PRHDT, CDR2 FYEKMQ (reference sequence). The CDR3 contains 13 residues.

This clone has just one count. This chain uses TRBV9 with TRBJ1-2, with 9 bases lining up with TRBD1. CDR3 size: 15 residues. Germline values: CDR1 SGDLS, CDR2 YYNGEE. With 6 bases clipped from V and 1 base from J, the junction kept 7 bases outside the gene matches. CDR3 DNA sequence: TGTGCCAGCACCCCGGGACAGGGAAATAACTATGGCTACACCTTC. It specifies CASTPGQGNNYGYTF.

This chain links TRBV7-9 with TRBJ1-4; 7 nucleotides agree with TRBD1. Germline CDR1 and CDR2: SEHNR and FQNEAQ (reference sequence). The trim removed 5 bases at V and 8 bases at J, leaving 8 bases unmatched. This CDR3 is 14 amino acids long. CDR3 sequence: CASSLEQGWEKLFF. Here the CDR3 DNA reads TGTGCCAGCAGCCTAGAACAGGGGTGGGAAAAACTGTTTTTT.

The J gene is TRBJ2-3, the V gene TRBV18; D uncertain. CDR1 is KGHSH and CDR2 is LQKENI in the germline V gene. The CDR3 has 14 residues. V was pared by 0 bases and J by 2 bases, with 6 bases between. The CDR3 nucleotides read TGTGCCAGCTCACCACCCGGGTCCACAGATACGCAGTATTTT. This encodes CASSPPGSTDTQYF.

This clone was picked up one time. The CDR3 is CASSIGTSGGLNIQYF. CDR3 nucleotides: TGTGCCAGCAGCATAGGGACTAGCGGGGGCCTAAACATTCAGTACTTC. This rearrangement joins TRBV5-6 to TRBJ2-4; 14 bases align to TRBD2. Germline trimming cut 4 bases from V and 6 bases from J; bases unmatched to any gene: 6. Germline CDR1 is SGHDT and CDR2 is YYEEEE. The CDR3 loop spans 16 amino acids.

The V and J genes are TRBV19 and TRBJ2-1; 7 positions agree with TRBD1. Germline V gives CDR1 LNHDA, CDR2 SQIVND (reference sequence). After removal of 6 bases from V and 3 bases from J, the junction contained 17 bases not matched to a gene. This CDR3 spans 18 amino acids. CDR3 sequence: CASSPPKTPGQIYNEQFF. CDR3 bases: TGTGCCAGTAGCCCGCCAAAAACTCCGGGACAGATCTACAATGAGCAGTTCTTC.

This clone showed up just once. The rearrangement uses TRBV7-2 and TRBJ1-1; 7 nucleotides agree with TRBD1. V lost 5 bases to trimming and J lost 6 bases; unmatched junction nucleotides: 3. The CDR3 length is 12 residues. The germline CDR1 and CDR2 sequences are SGHTA and FQGNSA. The CDR3 bases are TGTGCCAGCAGCCTCGGACAGGCTGAAGCTTTCTTT. Encoded protein: CASSLGQAEAFF.

The V and J genes are TRBV30 and TRBJ1-4; 9 positions match TRBD1. The CDR3 covers 14 residues. Germline V gene data show CDR1 as GTSNPN and CDR2 as SVGIG (reference sequence). V lost 4 bases and J lost 7; bases outside the gene matches: 7. The CDR3 DNA reads as TGTGCCTGGAATCCCGGGACAGGGAGTGAAAAACTGTTTTTT. This sequence encodes CAWNPGTGSEKLFF.

This chain links TRBV6-1 with TRBJ2-7; D perhaps matches TRBD1 (5 bases). The CDR3 consists of 14 residues. Trimming pared 7 bases from V and 3 bases from J, leaving 16 bases between. The germline V gene encodes CDR1 MNHNS and CDR2 SASEGT. CDR3 loop: CASKGSAGNYEQYF. CDR3 sequence (DNA): TGTGCCAGCAAGGGCTCGGCAGGGAACTACGAGCAGTACTTC.

The chain has TRBV30 and TRBJ2-7; weak D call: TRBD2 (6 bases). This CDR3 comprises 14 residues. From germline, CDR1 is GTSNPN and CDR2 SVGIG (reference sequence). V was pared by 0 bases and J by 3 bases, with 12 bases between. The CDR3 here is CAWSVVPGDYEQYF. As DNA, the CDR3 is TGTGCCTGGAGTGTAGTGCCGGGGGACTACGAGCAGTACTTC.

This clone was recorded once. The rearrangement links TRBV9 to TRBJ2-7, with a tentative D call TRBD1 (5 bases). The CDR3 has 15 residues. Germline V gene sequence: CDR1 SGDLS, CDR2 YYNGEE. V lost 0 bases, J lost 3 bases, and 13 bases lay in between. The CDR3 protein is CASSVGGRVDYEQYF. For the CDR3, the DNA is TGTGCCAGCAGCGTAGGGGGCAGGGTGGACTACGAGCAGTACTTC.

The J gene is TRBJ2-1, the V gene TRBV9; TRBD1 matches 8 bases. The CDR3 length is 15 residues. CDR1 and CDR2 from the germline V gene are SGDLS and YYNGEE. V shed 3 bases and J 4 bases; nucleotides not matched to a gene: 6. The CDR3: CASSAGQGLYNEQFF. Written as DNA, the CDR3 is TGTGCCAGCAGCGCCGGACAGGGTTTATACAATGAGCAGTTCTTC.

A note on this clone: At one boundary the junction diverges from the germline segment, which might be a read error. J is TRBJ2-7 and V is TRBV7-9; D might be TRBD1 (6 bases). The CDR3 contains 12 residues. Germline CDR1 SEHNR, CDR2 FQNEAQ (reference sequence). The CDR3 DNA sequence: TGTTCCAGCAGTCTTTCAGGGGACGAGCAGTACTTC. Amino acids: CSSSLSGDEQYF.

The chain links TRBV9 to TRBJ2-1, with D possibly being TRBD2 (6 bases). The CDR3 is 13 residues long. Trimming took 2 bases from V and 5 from J, leaving 8 bases between them. Germline loops: CDR1 SGDLS, CDR2 YYNGEE. CDR3 DNA: TGTGCCAGCAGCGTTGGCGGGGACAATGAGCAGTTCTTC. Amino acid sequence: CASSVGGDNEQFF.

The chain carries TRBV6-1 and TRBJ1-1; possibly TRBD1 for D (6 bases). The CDR3 sequence is 14 residues long. Germline V CDR1 and CDR2: MNHNS, SASEGT. V was cut by 8 bases and J by 0 bases, with 13 bases left in between. CDR3 region: CASPAGQMNTEAFF. DNA of the CDR3: TGTGCCAGCCCCGCCGGACAGATGAACACTGAAGCTTTCTTT.

The genes are TRBV28 and TRBJ2-7, with 10 nucleotides matching TRBD1. Germline-derived CDR1 and CDR2 are MDHEN and SYDVKM. V lost 5 bases and J lost 3; bases outside the gene matches: 7. The CDR3 totals 15 residues. The CDR3 sequence: CASSGPGQGSYEQYF. The CDR3, as DNA: TGTGCCAGCAGTGGTCCGGGACAGGGGAGCTACGAGCAGTACTTC.

The chain carries TRBV5-1 and TRBJ2-5, with D possibly matching TRBD2 (5 bases). CDR3 length: 13 amino acids. Germline V gene sequence: CDR1 SGHRS, CDR2 YFSETQ. Trimming cost V 0 bases and J 2 bases, with 5 bases left between them. CDR3 loop: CASSLGTQETQYF. The CDR3 DNA follows: TGCGCCAGCAGCTTGGGGACTCAAGAGACCCAGTACTTC.

J is TRBJ1-5 and V is TRBV6-5, with D possibly being TRBD1 (6 bases). The length of the CDR3 is 15 residues. With 3 bases removed from V and 5 bases from J, the gap between germline ends came to 14 bases. Germline assignment: CDR1 MNHEY and CDR2 SVGAGI. As DNA, the CDR3 is TGTGCCAGCAGTTATAGGGGGGGCTCTCATCAGCCCCAGCATTTT. This gives the protein CASSYRGGSHQPQHF.

J is TRBJ2-7 and V is TRBV10-1, with a possible D match to TRBD1 (5 bases). V lost 1 base to trimming and J lost 2 bases, with 9 bases between them. Germline V gene lookup returns CDR1 WNHNN and CDR2 SYGVQD (reference sequence). CDR3 length: 14 amino acids. Written as DNA, the CDR3 is TGCGCCAGCAGTGAGTTGGACACAACCTACGAGCAGTACTTC. Translation gives CASSELDTTYEQYF.

A few counts support this clone. The gene calls are TRBV18 and TRBJ2-5, with D perhaps matching TRBD1 (6 bases). This CDR3 is 13 amino acids long. Trimming removed 8 bases at V and 4 bases at J, with 14 bases between. CDR1 KGHSH and CDR2 LQKENI come from the germline V gene. CDR3 protein: CASTEAQGETQYF. The CDR3 DNA is TGTGCCAGCACCGAGGCACAGGGAGAGACCCAGTACTTC.

The chain combines TRBV28 with TRBJ2-7; the match to TRBD2 covers 7 bases. The junction had 12 bases not matched to a gene; V was cut back by 10 bases and J by 0 bases. The germline gives CDR1 MDHEN, CDR2 SYDVKM. The CDR3 totals 15 residues. The CDR3 nucleotides are TGTGCCACGAAACTAAGCGGGGTCAGCTCCTACGAGCAGTACTTC. Its protein is CATKLSGVSSYEQYF.

J is TRBJ2-2 and V is TRBV7-3; TRBD2 matches 9 bases. Germline V CDR1 and CDR2: SGHTA, FQGTGA. There are 16 residues in the CDR3. V dropped 4 bases and J dropped 1; count of bases not matched to a gene: 4. CDR3 residues: CASSSVSGGNTGELFF. The CDR3 bases are TGTGCCAGCAGCTCCGTTAGCGGGGGGAACACCGGGGAGCTGTTTTTT.

The chain carries TRBV5-1 and TRBJ2-7; 9 bases map to TRBD2. CDR1 is SGHRS and CDR2 is YFSETQ in the germline V gene. This CDR3 contains 16 residues. V dropped 2 bases and J dropped 2; count of bases not matched to a gene: 8. The CDR3 protein is CASSLGAAGGPYEQYF. The CDR3 nucleotides are TGCGCCAGCAGCTTAGGAGCGGCGGGGGGGCCCTACGAGCAGTACTTC.